A selection of T cell receptor beta chains follows, all from one sample in a study of blood T cells in healthy people across ages. One entry per CDR3 protein, called by TCRdb with MiXCR from the 5' RACE reads. The sample shows about 680,000 distinct CDR3 sequences, around half of them seen only once. Sequencing was performed on blood. The receptors here all came from a woman aged 60-75 years in good health. CDR3s include the opening cysteine and the closing phenylalanine or tryptophan. A D gene is named only where the DNA matches it firmly. Rows give clone size only sometimes, using once, few, many, or a class for an expanded clone.

d_call: TRBD2; v_call: TRBV29-1; j_call: TRBJ2-7; clone_size: .; cdr3_aa: CSVTGLAGAYLRQYF; cdr3_nt: TGCAGCGTTACCGGACTAGCGGGAGCCTACCTCAGGCAGTACTTC
d_call: .; v_call: TRBV7-3; j_call: TRBJ1-1; clone_size: .; cdr3_aa: CASSSLGAAEAFF; cdr3_nt: TGTGCCAGCAGCTCCCTCGGGGCCGCTGAAGCTTTCTTT
d_call: TRBD1; v_call: TRBV20-1; j_call: TRBJ2-3; clone_size: once; cdr3_aa: CSASPRDRSRFTQYF; cdr3_nt: TGCAGTGCTAGTCCGAGGGACAGGTCGCGATTTACGCAGTATTTT
d_call: TRBD2; v_call: TRBV28; j_call: TRBJ2-7; clone_size: .; cdr3_aa: CASSSVWLAGDRQYEQYF; cdr3_nt: TGTGCCAGCAGTTCTGTATGGCTAGCGGGAGACCGGCAGTACGAGCAGTACTTC
d_call: TRBD2; v_call: TRBV7-3; j_call: TRBJ2-3; clone_size: .; cdr3_aa: CASSLASGMDTQYF; cdr3_nt: TGTGCCAGCAGCTTGGCTAGCGGGATGGATACGCAGTATTTT
d_call: TRBD1; v_call: TRBV2; j_call: TRBJ2-5; clone_size: .; cdr3_aa: CASRDSLLEQYF; cdr3_nt: TGTGCCAGCCGGGACAGTCTATTGGAGCAGTACTTC
d_call: TRBD1; v_call: TRBV5-6; j_call: TRBJ2-7; clone_size: few; cdr3_aa: CASSLVGQLFYEQYF; cdr3_nt: TGTGCCAGCAGCTTGGTGGGACAGCTTTTCTACGAGCAGTACTTC
d_call: .; v_call: TRBV12-3/TRBV12-4; j_call: TRBJ1-1; clone_size: .; cdr3_aa: CASSFRNTGTEAFF; cdr3_nt: TGTGCCAGCAGTTTCCGTAACACGGGCACTGAAGCTTTCTTT
d_call: .; v_call: TRBV4-1; j_call: TRBJ2-1; clone_size: .; cdr3_aa: CASSQDETREYNEQFF; cdr3_nt: TGCGCCAGCAGCCAAGATGAGACTAGGGAATACAATGAGCAGTTCTTC
d_call: .; v_call: TRBV29-1; j_call: TRBJ2-3; clone_size: few; cdr3_aa: CSVSQSVGAPSTDTQYF; cdr3_nt: TGCAGCGTGAGCCAAAGCGTTGGGGCACCTAGCACAGATACGCAGTATTTT
d_call: TRBD1; v_call: TRBV29-1; j_call: TRBJ2-1; clone_size: .; cdr3_aa: CSVGLKPTGGLEQFF; cdr3_nt: TGCAGCGTTGGATTAAAACCTACAGGGGGCCTTGAGCAGTTCTTC
d_call: .; v_call: TRBV6-2/TRBV6-3; j_call: TRBJ2-2; clone_size: .; cdr3_aa: CASSPPTTPSTGELFF; cdr3_nt: TGTGCCAGCAGTCCACCTACTACCCCGAGCACCGGGGAGCTGTTTTTT
d_call: TRBD2; v_call: TRBV5-1; j_call: TRBJ2-7; clone_size: .; cdr3_aa: CASSAGSGRAIEYEQYF; cdr3_nt: TGCGCCAGCAGCGCAGGGAGCGGGAGGGCCATTGAATACGAGCAGTACTTC
d_call: TRBD1; v_call: TRBV20-1; j_call: TRBJ2-5; clone_size: .; cdr3_aa: CSAKVARGPGTQYF; cdr3_nt: TGCAGTGCGAAGGTGGCTAGGGGGCCGGGGACCCAGTACTTC
d_call: .; v_call: TRBV5-1; j_call: TRBJ2-1; clone_size: few; cdr3_aa: CASSLDGLLQFF; cdr3_nt: TGCGCCAGCAGCTTGGATGGACTGCTGCAGTTCTTC
d_call: TRBD2; v_call: TRBV5-1; j_call: TRBJ2-3; clone_size: .; cdr3_aa: CASKKAPGGGTDTQYF; cdr3_nt: TGCGCCAGCAAAAAAGCTCCGGGAGGGGGCACAGATACGCAGTATTTT
d_call: TRBD2; v_call: TRBV20-1; j_call: TRBJ2-1; clone_size: .; cdr3_aa: CSASRGLAENEQFF; cdr3_nt: TGCAGTGCTAGCCGAGGACTAGCGGAGAATGAGCAGTTCTTC
d_call: .; v_call: TRBV20-1; j_call: TRBJ1-2; clone_size: .; cdr3_aa: CSASHPYGYTF; cdr3_nt: TGCAGTGCTAGTCATCCCTATGGCTACACCTTC
d_call: .; v_call: TRBV12-3/TRBV12-4; j_call: TRBJ1-1; clone_size: .; cdr3_aa: CASSRFLRPFF; cdr3_nt: TGTGCCAGCAGTCGATTCTTGAGGCCTTTCTTT
d_call: .; v_call: TRBV4-1; j_call: TRBJ2-7; clone_size: .; cdr3_aa: CASSQDPGRSYEQYF; cdr3_nt: TGCGCCAGCAGCCAAGATCCTGGCAGATCCTACGAGCAGTACTTC
d_call: .; v_call: TRBV20-1; j_call: TRBJ1-2; clone_size: .; cdr3_aa: CSARTQGYGYTF; cdr3_nt: TGCAGTGCTAGAACTCAGGGTTATGGCTACACCTTC
d_call: .; v_call: TRBV7-2; j_call: TRBJ2-5; clone_size: .; cdr3_aa: CASSPGTYQETQYF; cdr3_nt: TGTGCCAGCAGCCCGGGGACCTACCAAGAGACCCAGTACTTC
d_call: .; v_call: TRBV10-3; j_call: TRBJ2-7; clone_size: .; cdr3_aa: CAISDPGRQGGEQYF; cdr3_nt: TGTGCCATCAGTGACCCTGGGCGACAGGGAGGCGAGCAGTACTTC
d_call: TRBD1; v_call: TRBV20-1; j_call: TRBJ2-7; clone_size: .; cdr3_aa: CSAPDRGPEQYF; cdr3_nt: TGCAGTGCACCGGACAGGGGGCCGGAGCAGTACTTC
d_call: TRBD1; v_call: TRBV4-2; j_call: TRBJ1-2; clone_size: .; cdr3_aa: CASSQDLGQGGRYTF; cdr3_nt: TGTGCCAGCAGCCAAGATCTGGGACAGGGCGGCCGCTACACCTTC
d_call: TRBD2; v_call: TRBV9; j_call: TRBJ2-7; clone_size: .; cdr3_aa: CASSPTTSVYEQYF; cdr3_nt: TGTGCCAGCAGCCCGACGACTAGCGTCTACGAGCAGTACTTC
d_call: TRBD1; v_call: TRBV20-1; j_call: TRBJ1-6; clone_size: few; cdr3_aa: CSAYTGQGNSPLHF; cdr3_nt: TGCAGTGCTTATACGGGACAGGGGAATTCACCCCTCCACTTT
d_call: TRBD2; v_call: TRBV7-2; j_call: TRBJ2-7; clone_size: many; cdr3_aa: CASSLAGGRKGYEQYF; cdr3_nt: TGTGCCAGCAGCTTAGCAGGCGGGAGGAAAGGCTACGAGCAGTACTTC
d_call: TRBD2; v_call: TRBV24-1; j_call: TRBJ2-5; clone_size: .; cdr3_aa: CATQWTRGAAQYF; cdr3_nt: TGTGCCACCCAGTGGACTAGGGGAGCGGCCCAGTACTTC
d_call: .; v_call: TRBV7-2; j_call: TRBJ2-3; clone_size: .; cdr3_aa: CASRIATGRTDTQYF; cdr3_nt: TGTGCCAGCAGAATAGCGACGGGGCGCACAGATACGCAGTATTTT
d_call: .; v_call: TRBV5-1; j_call: TRBJ2-5; clone_size: .; cdr3_aa: CASTSGSNQGETQYF; cdr3_nt: TGCGCCAGCACCAGCGGGTCAAACCAAGGGGAGACCCAGTACTTC
d_call: .; v_call: TRBV20-1; j_call: TRBJ1-1; clone_size: few; cdr3_aa: CSASSAVLNTEAFF; cdr3_nt: TGCAGTGCTAGTTCGGCGGTCTTGAACACTGAAGCTTTCTTT
d_call: .; v_call: TRBV4-3; j_call: TRBJ2-1; clone_size: .; cdr3_aa: CASSEGISSYNEQFF; cdr3_nt: TGCGCCAGCAGCGAGGGAATAAGCTCCTACAATGAGCAGTTCTTC
d_call: TRBD1; v_call: TRBV6-2/TRBV6-3; j_call: TRBJ2-7; clone_size: .; cdr3_aa: CASKDRGGEQYF; cdr3_nt: TGTGCCAGCAAAGACAGGGGTGGCGAGCAGTACTTC
d_call: TRBD2; v_call: TRBV7-9; j_call: TRBJ2-3; clone_size: .; cdr3_aa: CASSLLASGSTKDTQYF; cdr3_nt: TGTGCCAGCAGCTTACTTGCTAGCGGGAGTACCAAAGATACGCAGTATTTT